Listed below are T cell receptor beta chains from one sample, sequenced in a study of blood T cell repertoires in COVID-19. Clones were sequenced by immunoSEQ multiplex PCR, and TCRdb holds only the in-frame ones, with some missing. The sample lists tens of thousands of clones; over 80% were seen once. The sample comprised peripheral blood. The source of these receptors is a human donor in a cohort sampled during active COVID-19. CDR3s include the opening cysteine and the closing phenylalanine or tryptophan. The D gene is left open where the match is weak. Size is stated for part of the rows, as once, few or many counts, or as a class when the clone is expanded.

CDR3nt: TGCGCCAGCAGCCTTGAGATAGGACAGGGGATTACTCGTTCACCCCTCCACTTT
CDR3aa: CASSLEIGQGITRSPLHF
d_gene: TRBD1
v_gene: TRBV4-3
j_gene: TRBJ1-6
abundance: once

CDR3nt: TGTGCCAGCAGCCTCGGGAGGGGGTCCCACGAGCAGTACTTC
CDR3aa: CASSLGRGSHEQYF
d_gene: TRBD2
v_gene: TRBV7-9
j_gene: TRBJ2-7
abundance: .

CDR3nt: TGTGCCAGCACCGCGGGGGGCTCCTACAATGAGCAGTTCTTC
CDR3aa: CASTAGGSYNEQFF
d_gene: TRBD2
v_gene: TRBV5-4
j_gene: TRBJ2-1
abundance: .

CDR3nt: TGTGCCAGCAGCAGTGGACTGGTTCAAGAGACCCAGTACTTC
CDR3aa: CASSSGLVQETQYF
d_gene: .
v_gene: TRBV7-9
j_gene: TRBJ2-5
abundance: .

CDR3nt: TGCGCCAGCAGCTTGGCCGGCGGGAGTGGTGACAATGAGCAGTTCTTC
CDR3aa: CASSLAGGSGDNEQFF
d_gene: TRBD2
v_gene: TRBV5-1
j_gene: TRBJ2-1
abundance: once

CDR3nt: TGTGCCAGCAGGGGACAGGGAGCCTACGAGCAGTACTTC
CDR3aa: CASRGQGAYEQYF
d_gene: TRBD1
v_gene: TRBV3-1/TRBV3-2
j_gene: TRBJ2-7
abundance: .

CDR3nt: TGTGCTAGCAGCCAGGAGTACGGGCGCGGGAGCCTCAATGAGCAGTTCTTC
CDR3aa: CASSQEYGRGSLNEQFF
d_gene: TRBD2
v_gene: TRBV7-7
j_gene: TRBJ2-1
abundance: .

CDR3nt: TGTGCCAGCAGCGATACAGGGGGCAGGATGGTGAACACTGAAGCTTTCTTT
CDR3aa: CASSDTGGRMVNTEAFF
d_gene: TRBD1
v_gene: TRBV3-1/TRBV3-2
j_gene: TRBJ1-1
abundance: .

CDR3nt: TGTGCCAGCAGTGAAATCGGACTAGCGGGACACAATGAGCAGTTCTTC
CDR3aa: CASSEIGLAGHNEQFF
d_gene: TRBD2
v_gene: TRBV25-1
j_gene: TRBJ2-1
abundance: .

CDR3nt: TGCGCCAGCAGCACGGGACTAGCGATAACAGATACGCAGTATTTT
CDR3aa: CASSTGLAITDTQYF
d_gene: TRBD2
v_gene: TRBV5-1
j_gene: TRBJ2-3
abundance: .

CDR3nt: TGCAGCGTTGTCAAAGGCAGGGGGCTTGATGGCTACACCTTC
CDR3aa: CSVVKGRGLDGYTF
d_gene: TRBD1
v_gene: TRBV29-1
j_gene: TRBJ1-2
abundance: .

CDR3nt: TGTGCCAGCAGCTCAAGCGCAGGACTAGCGGGACCGTATTCCTACGAGCAGTACTTC
CDR3aa: CASSSSAGLAGPYSYEQYF
d_gene: TRBD2
v_gene: TRBV7-9
j_gene: TRBJ2-7
abundance: .

CDR3nt: TGCGCCAGCAGCTTGGCGGGGACAGGGATGGAAGAAAAACTGTTTTTT
CDR3aa: CASSLAGTGMEEKLFF
d_gene: TRBD1
v_gene: TRBV5-1
j_gene: TRBJ1-4
abundance: .

CDR3nt: TGTGCCAGCAGCTTTTCCGGGACAGGTCCTGGAGGGCAGTACTTC
CDR3aa: CASSFSGTGPGGQYF
d_gene: TRBD1
v_gene: TRBV11-2
j_gene: TRBJ2-7
abundance: .

CDR3nt: TGTGCCAGCAGTTTAGGCCCTCTGACAGGGCTCTCCTATAATTCACCCCTCCACTTT
CDR3aa: CASSLGPLTGLSYNSPLHF
d_gene: TRBD1
v_gene: TRBV27
j_gene: TRBJ1-6
abundance: few

CDR3nt: TGTGCCAGCAGCTCCTTTGGGCCCTACGAGCAGTACTTC
CDR3aa: CASSSFGPYEQYF
d_gene: .
v_gene: TRBV7-2
j_gene: TRBJ2-7
abundance: few

CDR3nt: TGTGCCACCAGTGGGACCAGTTCGACAGGGGGCCTAAGCACAGATACGCAGTATTTT
CDR3aa: CATSGTSSTGGLSTDTQYF
d_gene: TRBD1
v_gene: TRBV24-1
j_gene: TRBJ2-3
abundance: .

CDR3nt: TGTGCCAGCAGCCAAGATATAGGGGGTTCGTCCTACGAGCAGTACTTC
CDR3aa: CASSQDIGGSSYEQYF
d_gene: .
v_gene: TRBV4-2
j_gene: TRBJ2-7
abundance: .

CDR3nt: TGTGCCAGCAGCGTCACTTTAGAGGTTCATGAGCAGTTCTTC
CDR3aa: CASSVTLEVHEQFF
d_gene: .
v_gene: TRBV9
j_gene: TRBJ2-1
abundance: .

CDR3nt: TGTGCCAGCAGCCTCGGGACAGTCGAGCAGTACTTC
CDR3aa: CASSLGTVEQYF
d_gene: TRBD1
v_gene: TRBV7-9
j_gene: TRBJ2-7
abundance: .

CDR3nt: TGTGCCACCAGCAGGTCTCGCTACGAGCAGTACTTC
CDR3aa: CATSRSRYEQYF
d_gene: .
v_gene: TRBV15
j_gene: TRBJ2-7
abundance: .

CDR3nt: TGTGCCAGCAGCCAAGATCGGGCGGGAGAGGGGAACACAGATACGCAGTATTTT
CDR3aa: CASSQDRAGEGNTDTQYF
d_gene: TRBD2
v_gene: TRBV4-2
j_gene: TRBJ2-3
abundance: .

CDR3nt: TGTGCCAGCAGTGAAGCGGGCCTACGTGAGCAGTTCTTC
CDR3aa: CASSEAGLREQFF
d_gene: .
v_gene: TRBV2
j_gene: TRBJ2-1
abundance: once

CDR3nt: TGTGCCAGCAGTTTTTCAGGGCAAGAGACCCAGTACTTC
CDR3aa: CASSFSGQETQYF
d_gene: .
v_gene: TRBV27
j_gene: TRBJ2-5
abundance: .

CDR3nt: TGTGCCAGCAGCCCCCCGGGTCTAGGCTACACCTTC
CDR3aa: CASSPPGLGYTF
d_gene: .
v_gene: TRBV5-6
j_gene: TRBJ1-2
abundance: .

CDR3nt: TGTGCCAGCAGTACTCCCGACCTCCGGGGGGGAGCTTTCTTT
CDR3aa: CASSTPDLRGGAFF
d_gene: .
v_gene: TRBV6-5
j_gene: TRBJ1-1
abundance: .

CDR3nt: TGTGCCAGCAGCTTAGATCACGACAGGAACACTGAAGCTTTCTTT
CDR3aa: CASSLDHDRNTEAFF
d_gene: .
v_gene: TRBV11-2
j_gene: TRBJ1-1
abundance: .

CDR3nt: TGCAGCGTACTGACTAGCGGGAGCTCAGATACGCAGTATTTT
CDR3aa: CSVLTSGSSDTQYF
d_gene: TRBD2
v_gene: TRBV29-1
j_gene: TRBJ2-3
abundance: .

CDR3nt: TGTGCCAGCAGTACCGGGACTAGTGAGACCCAGTACTTC
CDR3aa: CASSTGTSETQYF
d_gene: TRBD2
v_gene: TRBV12-3/TRBV12-4
j_gene: TRBJ2-5
abundance: .

CDR3nt: TGTGCCAGTAGTTTCGGCGTCCAGGAAGGCTATGGCTACACCTTC
CDR3aa: CASSFGVQEGYGYTF
d_gene: .
v_gene: TRBV19
j_gene: TRBJ1-2
abundance: .

CDR3nt: TGTGCCAGCGGAACTAGCGGGAGCCGTCTCGAGCAGTACTTC
CDR3aa: CASGTSGSRLEQYF
d_gene: TRBD2
v_gene: TRBV28
j_gene: TRBJ2-7
abundance: once

CDR3nt: TGTGCCAGCAGCCTACAGGGTTTCGGCTACACCTTC
CDR3aa: CASSLQGFGYTF
d_gene: .
v_gene: TRBV7-8
j_gene: TRBJ1-2
abundance: once

CDR3nt: TGTGCCAGCAGCGGGGGACTTAATTCGAACACCGGGGAGCTGTTTTTT
CDR3aa: CASSGGLNSNTGELFF
d_gene: .
v_gene: TRBV5-4
j_gene: TRBJ2-2
abundance: .

CDR3nt: TGTGCCAGCAGTGACCTTCCGGGACAGGGGACAGATACGCAGTATTTT
CDR3aa: CASSDLPGQGTDTQYF
d_gene: TRBD1
v_gene: TRBV27
j_gene: TRBJ2-3
abundance: .

CDR3nt: TGTGCCAGCAGTGGCGAGTCGGGGATTTGGGGCTACACCTTC
CDR3aa: CASSGESGIWGYTF
d_gene: .
v_gene: TRBV28
j_gene: TRBJ1-2
abundance: .

CDR3nt: TGTGCCTGGACCGCAACCCGGACAGGGGGCACTGAAGCTTTCTTT
CDR3aa: CAWTATRTGGTEAFF
d_gene: TRBD1
v_gene: TRBV30
j_gene: TRBJ1-1
abundance: .

CDR3nt: TGTGCCTGGAGTGTAAGTCTAGCCTCCTACAATGAGCAGTTCTTC
CDR3aa: CAWSVSLASYNEQFF
d_gene: .
v_gene: TRBV30
j_gene: TRBJ2-1
abundance: .

CDR3nt: TGTGCCAGCAGCCTTGACGGAGGCTACGAGCAGTACTTC
CDR3aa: CASSLDGGYEQYF
d_gene: .
v_gene: TRBV14
j_gene: TRBJ2-7
abundance: once

CDR3nt: TGTGCCAGCAGCCAAGGAGGGTCCCCCCCTCGAGGCACTGAAGCTTTCTTT
CDR3aa: CASSQGGSPPRGTEAFF
d_gene: .
v_gene: TRBV3-1/TRBV3-2
j_gene: TRBJ1-1
abundance: .

CDR3nt: TGTGCCACTGTAACACAGGGAAACACTGAAGCTTTCTTT
CDR3aa: CATVTQGNTEAFF
d_gene: .
v_gene: TRBV25-1
j_gene: TRBJ1-1
abundance: few

CDR3nt: TGTGCCAGCACAAACAGTCTCGCAGATACGCAGTATTTT
CDR3aa: CASTNSLADTQYF
d_gene: .
v_gene: TRBV6-5
j_gene: TRBJ2-3
abundance: .

CDR3nt: TGTGCCAGCAGCCAAGAACCCCTATTGAGGACAGGGACGGCCAAAAACATTCAGTACTTC
CDR3aa: CASSQEPLLRTGTAKNIQYF
d_gene: TRBD1
v_gene: TRBV4-2
j_gene: TRBJ2-4
abundance: .

CDR3nt: TGTGCCAGCAGCTTAGAACGATTCGGTGCGTCCTACGAGCAGTACTTC
CDR3aa: CASSLERFGASYEQYF
d_gene: .
v_gene: TRBV7-2
j_gene: TRBJ2-7
abundance: .

CDR3nt: TGTGCCAGCAGCTTAGGGCAGGCCGGCCAAGAGACCCAGTACTTC
CDR3aa: CASSLGQAGQETQYF
d_gene: .
v_gene: TRBV11-2
j_gene: TRBJ2-5
abundance: .

CDR3nt: TGTGCCACCAGCAGAGTCGGCAGGGCGGCTCGCAATCAGCCCCAGCATTTT
CDR3aa: CATSRVGRAARNQPQHF
d_gene: .
v_gene: TRBV15
j_gene: TRBJ1-5
abundance: .